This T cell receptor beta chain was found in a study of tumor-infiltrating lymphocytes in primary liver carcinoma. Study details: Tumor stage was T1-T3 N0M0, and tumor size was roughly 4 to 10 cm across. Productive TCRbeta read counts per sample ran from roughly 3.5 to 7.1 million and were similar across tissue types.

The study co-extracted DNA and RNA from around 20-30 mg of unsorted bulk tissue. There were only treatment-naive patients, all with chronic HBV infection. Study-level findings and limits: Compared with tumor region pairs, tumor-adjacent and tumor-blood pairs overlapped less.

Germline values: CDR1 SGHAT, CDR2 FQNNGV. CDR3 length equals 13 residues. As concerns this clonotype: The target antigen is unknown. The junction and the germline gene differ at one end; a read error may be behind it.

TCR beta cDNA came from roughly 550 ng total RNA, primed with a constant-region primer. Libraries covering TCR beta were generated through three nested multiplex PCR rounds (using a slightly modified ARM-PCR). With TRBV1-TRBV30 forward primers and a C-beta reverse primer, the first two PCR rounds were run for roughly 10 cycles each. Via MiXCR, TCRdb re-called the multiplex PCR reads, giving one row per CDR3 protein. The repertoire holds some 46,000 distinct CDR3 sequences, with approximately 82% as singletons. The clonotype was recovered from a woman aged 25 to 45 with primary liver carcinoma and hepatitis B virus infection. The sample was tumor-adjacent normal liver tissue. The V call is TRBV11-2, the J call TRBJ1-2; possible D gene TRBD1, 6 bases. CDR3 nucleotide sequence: TGTGCCAGCACTCAGGGAGGAGGTGGGGGCTACGCCTTC. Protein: CASTQGGGGGYAF.